This TCR beta chain derives from a study of CD8 T cells in ankylosing spondylitis (TCRdb year 2017). Study-wide context: The study set out to find disease-linked TCR variants by profiling T cell receptor beta repertoires in ankylosing spondylitis patients and healthy donors. Samples of peripheral blood were taken, and for ankylosing spondylitis patients, synovial fluid was collected as well. The whole study cohort included 108 healthy donors and 20 to 25 ankylosing spondylitis patients.

Overall study results and their limits: The disease-linked clones had a CD8+ phenotype and were found at relatively low frequencies in peripheral blood. Some of the motif variants had been reported before in the synovial fluid and blood of reactive arthritis patients, a finding that suggests common disease-initiation mechanisms. According to the report, matched synovial fluid samples from ankylosing spondylitis patients were significantly enriched for the disease-linked clones. Blood from ankylosing spondylitis patients appeared to be characterized by a TCR beta motif made up of under 10 highly homologous amino acid variants.

The CDR3, cysteine through phenylalanine, is 16 amino acids long. Only CDR3 DNA remains: 48 bases, in frame from the first base. CDR1 and CDR2, per the germline V gene, are LGHNA and YNFKEQ. At the junction V is shortened by 4 bases and J by 7 bases, with 20 bases in between. The reads were generated on an Illumina HiSeq 2500. Quantitative 5'-RACE with molecular barcodes was the method used to prepare the TCR beta libraries. As for the original processing: Disease-linked TCR variants were identified with a new computational method built on a probabilistic model of VDJ rearrangement. TCRdb applied fastp at Q25 and MiXCR to the public reads, then kept only in-frame beta chains. Records with the same CDR3 protein are collapsed into one entry carrying the most frequent genes and DNA. TCRdb, not the original authors, processed these V and J calls. In all, the sample holds some 350,000 distinct CDR3 sequences, and about 15% of those were seen once. The ten biggest clones cover about 1.1% of the sample.

Details on this clonotype: Its binding antigen is unknown. No per-base quality is available; no much larger clone lies one base away.

The specimen sequenced was blood, either unsorted or a sorted T cell fraction (not recorded which). This receptor was obtained from a male donor with ankylosing spondylitis or in good health (not recorded which). The chain is made from TRBV4-2 and TRBJ2-1; the D segment could be TRBD1, given 5 matching bases. The encoded CDR3 is CASSLEASGNRNEQFF. The DNA sequence follows: TGTGCCAGCAGCCTAGAGGCTTCAGGGAATCGGAATGAGCAGTTCTTC.